The next 30 T cell receptor beta chains were all read from a single sample in a study of regulatory T cells in long-lasting Graves disease. Through Arm-PCR of CDR3 regions and iRepertoire HTBI primers, TCR beta libraries were built. One entry per CDR3 protein results from TCRdb running MiXCR on the multiplex PCR reads. Among 550,000 to 600,000 distinct CDR3 sequences listed, 16% were seen once. Time point defined: newly diagnosed GD, antithyroid drugs for less than 3 months. RNA extracted from PBMCs served as the sequencing template. A further study also used this sample, focusing on T cells in Graves' hyperthyroidism and ophthalmopathy.

Sequences were derived from peripheral blood mononuclear cells (PBMCs), sampled at new diagnosis, from a patient treated with antithyroid drugs. Receptor source: a man aged 18 to 29 with Graves disease.

About this clonotype itself: Being one base from a much bigger clone, this may be a read error. The CDR3 sequence: CAGRWEGSDEQFF. In nucleotides, the CDR3 is TGCGCCGGCAGGTGGGAGGGCAGTGATGAGCAGTTCTTC. This chain connects TRBV5-1 to TRBJ2-1; TRBD2 aligns across 7 bases. This CDR3 contains 13 residues. Germline CDR1 SGHRS, CDR2 YFSETQ.

The genes are TRBV5-6 and TRBJ2-1; 11 nucleotides align to TRBD2. The V and J ends lost 4 bases and 7 bases, in that order; junction bases with no gene match: 7. CDR1 and CDR2 from the germline V gene are SGHDT and YYEEEE. CDR3 length: 15 amino acids. The CDR3 DNA reads TGTGCCAGCAGCCCGACTAGCGGGATTATGAATGAGCAGTTCTTC. Residues: CASSPTSGIMNEQFF.

At least ten counts were recorded for this clonotype. The V call is TRBV20-1, the J call TRBJ2-7; 12 bases agree with TRBD2. The ends lost 5 bases at V and 3 bases at J; junction bases unmatched: 14. The CDR3 has 17 amino acids. In germline, CDR1 is DFQATT, CDR2 SNEGSKA (reference sequence). Here the CDR3 DNA reads TGCAGTGCTGCGGAACTAGCGGGAGGAACCAATTACTACGAGCAGTACTTC. It yields the protein CSAAELAGGTNYYEQYF.

The sample holds a few counts of this clonotype. The chain combines TRBV20-1 with TRBJ1-5; D call uncertain. In germline, CDR1 is DFQATT, CDR2 SNEGSKA (reference sequence). The V end was cut by 3 bases, the J end by 6 bases, with 12 bases between. The CDR3 is 13 amino acids. The CDR3 coding sequence is TGCAGTGCTAGCGACGGAGGAAGTCAGCCCCAGCATTTT. This translates into CSASDGGSQPQHF.

This clonotype was seen ten or more times. The chain recombines TRBV20-1 with TRBJ2-4; D might be TRBD2 (5 bases). The CDR3 spans 15 residues. V shed 3 bases and J shed 0 bases, with 12 bases lying between them. Germline V gene sequence: CDR1 DFQATT, CDR2 SNEGSKA (reference sequence). The CDR3 DNA reads TGCAGTGCTAGGAATAGCGCCCTAGCCAAAAACATTCAGTACTTC. This encodes CSARNSALAKNIQYF.

The table lists this clonotype with many counts. The chain combines TRBV20-1 with TRBJ2-1; D possibly corresponds to TRBD2 (5 bases). This CDR3 region has 15 residues. Trimming removed 3 bases from V and 0 bases from J, with 12 bases in between. CDR1 and CDR2 from the germline V gene are DFQATT and SNEGSKA (reference sequence). This CDR3 reads CSASWQRSSYNEQFF. The CDR3, as DNA: TGCAGTGCTAGCTGGCAGCGGAGCTCCTACAATGAGCAGTTCTTC.

The chain has TRBV18 and TRBJ2-5; D is unresolved. The V end was cut by 6 bases, the J end by 5 bases, with 10 bases between. CDR3 size: 12 residues. Germline V CDR1 and CDR2: KGHSH, LQKENI. The CDR3 DNA sequence: TGTGCCAGCTCCCACCAAGATGAGACCCAGTACTTC. Protein sequence: CASSHQDETQYF.

This clonotype was detected ten times or more. The gene calls are TRBV12-3 or TRBV12-4 and TRBJ2-7; D call uncertain. This CDR3 has 12 amino acids. Trimming left V 7 bases short and J 2 bases short, with 9 bases between. The CDR3 loop reads CASTSSAYEQYF. CDR3 bases: TGTGCCAGCACCTCATCCGCCTACGAGCAGTACTTC.

The chain has TRBV19 and TRBJ2-3; D remains ambiguous. This CDR3 is built from 15 residues. Germline CDR1 is LNHDA and CDR2 is SQIVND (reference sequence). The V end was cut by 1 base, the J end by 2 bases, with 10 bases between. The CDR3 DNA reads TGTGCCAGTAGTATAGCGGGCAGTAACACAGATACGCAGTATTTT. Protein sequence: CASSIAGSNTDTQYF.

This sequence joins TRBV6-1 and TRBJ1-2, with a weak D call TRBD1 (5 bases). V lost 6 bases and J 4 bases, leaving 27 bases between the germline ends. This CDR3 has 18 amino acids. CDR1 and CDR2 (germline): MNHNS, SASEGT. Written as DNA, the CDR3 is TGTGCCAGCAGCACCGTACCCGGGGCCCTAGGTGCGGCCTATGGCTACACCTTC. It yields the protein CASSTVPGALGAAYGYTF.

The sample holds a few counts of this clonotype. The rearrangement uses TRBV29-1 and TRBJ1-1; D gene unclear. Germline CDR1 is SQVTM and CDR2 is ANQGSEA. Trimming shortened V by 6 bases and J by 5 bases, and 13 bases separated the two germline ends. The CDR3 length is 12 residues. The CDR3 loop reads CSVNPGVTEAFF. The CDR3 DNA follows: TGCAGCGTGAACCCCGGAGTAACTGAAGCTTTCTTT.

This clonotype has at least ten counts. The V call is TRBV27, the J call TRBJ1-1; a weak D match, TRBD1 (5 bases). CDR3 length: 17 amino acids. CDR1 and CDR2 (germline): MNHEY, SMNVEV (reference sequence). Trimming shortened V by 5 bases and J by 2 bases, and 21 bases separated the two germline ends. This chain's CDR3 is CASSPYMGEALNTEAFF. CDR3 bases: TGTGCCAGCAGTCCATATATGGGGGAGGCCCTTAACACTGAAGCTTTCTTT.

The V gene is TRBV20-1, the J gene TRBJ2-3, with 15 bases fitting TRBD2. CDR3 size: 16 residues. Germline trimming cut 5 bases from V and 6 bases from J; bases unmatched to any gene: 9. Germline V CDR1 and CDR2: DFQATT, SNEGSKA (reference sequence). DNA of the CDR3: TGCAGTGCTCGAGGGGATGGGACTAGCGGGAGGGATACGCAGTATTTT. This sequence encodes CSARGDGTSGRDTQYF.

The J gene is TRBJ2-1, the V gene TRBV9; 8 positions agree with TRBD1. Per germline, CDR1 SGDLS and CDR2 YYNGEE. Germline trimming cut 0 bases from V and 4 bases from J; bases unmatched to any gene: 3. The CDR3 contains 15 residues. The CDR3 DNA sequence: TGTGCCAGCAGCGTAGCGGGACAGGCGTACAATGAGCAGTTCTTC. Amino acids: CASSVAGQAYNEQFF.

CDR3 residues: CASSMLAGAGDEQFF. In nucleotides, the CDR3 is TGTGCCAGCAGTATGCTAGCGGGAGCTGGCGATGAGCAGTTCTTC. The chain has TRBV12-3 or TRBV12-4 and TRBJ2-1; 10 bases line up with TRBD2. The CDR3 covers 15 residues. The junction had 9 bases not matched to a gene; V was cut back by 5 bases and J by 8 bases.

The genes are TRBV30 and TRBJ1-4, with D perhaps matching TRBD1 (5 bases). Germline values: CDR1 GTSNPN, CDR2 SVGIG (reference sequence). The CDR3 is 12 residues long. The V end was cut by 4 bases, the J end by 3 bases, with 6 bases between. DNA of the CDR3: TGTGCCTGGACAGGGTCTAATGAAAAACTGTTTTTT. This translates into CAWTGSNEKLFF.

This rearrangement joins TRBV24-1 to TRBJ2-1; 10 positions match TRBD1. Trimming took 3 bases from V and 1 from J; bases not matched to a gene: 2. Germline lookup yields CDR1 KGHDR and CDR2 SFDVKD. The CDR3 length is 16 residues. Written as DNA, the CDR3 is TGTGCCACCAGTGATCGGGACAGGGGTTCCTACAATGAGCAGTTCTTC. Translated, it gives CATSDRDRGSYNEQFF.

This clonotype was recorded a few times. This sequence joins TRBV29-1 and TRBJ2-2, with D perhaps matching TRBD1 (5 bases). V dropped 2 bases and J dropped 4 bases, with 11 bases sitting between them. The CDR3 runs 14 residues. The germline CDR1 and CDR2 sequences are SQVTM and ANQGSEA. The CDR3 region is CSVENRQLTGELFF. The CDR3 nucleotides are TGCAGCGTTGAAAACCGACAGCTCACCGGGGAGCTGTTTTTT.

This clonotype was seen many times. This chain links TRBV2 with TRBJ1-3; possible D gene TRBD1, 6 bases. The V gene's germline CDR1 is SNHLY and CDR2 FYNNEI. This CDR3 is built from 16 residues. Trimming left V 4 bases short and J 2 bases short, with 15 bases between. In DNA, the CDR3 is TGTGCCAGCAGTGGGGGGACATCCAGGGCTGGAAACACCATATATTTT. Protein: CASSGGTSRAGNTIYF.

The table lists this clonotype with many counts. The CDR3 here is CATSVGAGVRNEQFF. Here the CDR3 DNA reads TGTGCCACCAGTGTCGGAGCGGGAGTAAGAAATGAGCAGTTCTTC. The chain joins TRBV24-1 to TRBJ2-1; 8 nucleotides align to TRBD2. The germline V gene encodes CDR1 KGHDR and CDR2 SFDVKD. The CDR3 totals 15 residues. After removal of 5 bases from V and 7 bases from J, the junction contained 9 bases not matched to a gene.

The V gene is TRBV3-1, the J gene TRBJ2-1; 7 nucleotides line up with TRBD2. Germline values: CDR1 LGHDT, CDR2 YNNKEL (reference sequence). V lost 5 bases, J lost 8 bases, and 15 bases stayed unmatched. This CDR3 contains 16 residues. Here the CDR3 reads CASSSPLAGESHEQFF. CDR3 DNA: TGTGCCAGCAGCTCCCCCTTGGCGGGAGAATCTCATGAGCAGTTCTTC.

This clonotype turned up a few times. With a much larger clone just one base away, this may be a read error. The chain recombines TRBV7-8 with TRBJ2-2; 9 nucleotides align to TRBD1. The CDR3 is made up of 16 amino acids. V lost 4 bases, J lost 5 bases, and 8 bases stayed unmatched. Germline V gene data show CDR1 as SGHVS and CDR2 as FQNEAQ. The CDR3 coding sequence is TGTGCCAGCAGCTCATCCGGGACAGGGACAACCGGGGAGCTGTTTTTT. This encodes CASSSSGTGTTGELFF.

This sequence joins TRBV30 and TRBJ1-4; D is undetermined. CDR1 is GTSNPN, CDR2 SVGIG, per germline (reference sequence). Trimming cost V 5 bases and J 8 bases, with 18 bases left between them. The CDR3 sequence is 14 residues long. CDR3 DNA sequence: TGTGCCTGGGACTCCCACGGGAGTTTCGAAAAACTGTTTTTT. Its translation: CAWDSHGSFEKLFF.

The gene calls are TRBV9 and TRBJ2-1, with 8 nucleotides matching TRBD2. The CDR3 is made up of 15 amino acids. Unmatched junction bases numbered 7, after V lost 0 bases and J lost 8 bases. Germline CDR1 reads SGDLS; CDR2 reads YYNGEE. The CDR3 DNA reads TGTGCCAGCAGCGTAGCCAGCGGGAGTCTAGATGAGCAGTTCTTC. Translated: CASSVASGSLDEQFF.

The chain recombines TRBV19 with TRBJ2-1; 7 positions agree with TRBD1. Losses at the gene ends were 1 base for V and 9 bases for J; bases not matched to a gene: 3. The germline CDR1 and CDR2 sequences are LNHDA and SQIVND (reference sequence). The CDR3 has 13 residues. The CDR3 reads CASSIVAGGEQFF. In DNA, the CDR3 is TGTGCCAGTAGTATAGTAGCAGGGGGTGAGCAGTTCTTC.

This clonotype has a count of ten or more. This rearrangement joins TRBV11-2 to TRBJ2-1; D unclear. Trimming removed 1 base from V and 6 bases from J, with 13 bases in between. CDR1 SGHAT and CDR2 FQNNGV come from the germline V gene. This CDR3 has 15 amino acids. The chain's CDR3 is CASSLGLTGGNEQFF. The CDR3 DNA reads as TGTGCCAGCAGCTTAGGGCTAACGGGCGGCAATGAGCAGTTCTTC.

Comment on this clonotype: Germline is not matched at one junction end, which may reflect a read error. The V gene is TRBV4-1, the J gene TRBJ2-1; D might be TRBD1 (6 bases). This CDR3 region has 13 residues. The germline V gene encodes CDR1 MGHRA and CDR2 YSYEKL. CDR3 nucleotide sequence: TGCGCCAGCAGCCAAGTGGGGGCCAGGGCCCTCTACTTC. Its protein product is CASSQVGARALYF.

The genes are TRBV5-8 and TRBJ2-5; TRBD1 might be the D (7 bases). Germline V gives CDR1 SGHTS, CDR2 YDEGEE. V was pared by 6 bases and J by 5 bases, with 20 bases between. This CDR3 has 15 residues. This CDR3 is CASKLKGGAGETQYF. For the CDR3, the DNA is TGTGCCAGCAAACTAAAAGGGGGCGCGGGGGAGACCCAGTACTTC.

The chain uses TRBV6-1 and TRBJ1-2; D call uncertain. This CDR3 comprises 12 residues. CDR1 and CDR2 from the germline V gene are MNHNS and SASEGT. With 7 bases removed from V and 4 bases from J, the gap between germline ends came to 10 bases. CDR3: CASTSTLYGYTF. The CDR3 DNA sequence: TGTGCCAGCACCTCCACCCTCTATGGCTACACCTTC.

This clonotype was observed a few times. This chain uses TRBV6-1 with TRBJ1-2; D is perhaps TRBD1 (5 bases). The CDR3 runs to 18 residues. The V end lost 6 bases, the J end lost 0 bases, and 23 bases lay between the germline ends. Looked up from germline, CDR1 is MNHNS and CDR2 is SASEGT. This chain's CDR3 is CASRSRDGALMSNYGYTF. The CDR3 DNA follows: TGTGCCAGCAGATCACGGGACGGAGCTTTAATGTCTAACTATGGCTACACCTTC.